This T cell receptor (beta chain) was documented in a study of blood T cell repertoires in COVID-19 (dated by TCRdb to 2020 to 2022). Describing the broader study: Samples covering the acute and convalescent phases of COVID-19 were provided by collaborators in the United States, Italy and Spain. The prospective study material was composed of cDNA or gDNA derived from T cells, B-cell-depleted T cells, or PBMCs. Subjects who had been exposed to COVID-19, were actively infected with it, or had recovered from it provided the deeply sampled blood TCRbeta repertoires that made up the dataset. The repertoires were released in a freely available public database intended as a resource for research on the immune response to SARS-CoV-2. The samples were drawn from the first 160 participants of the ongoing ImmuneRACE study and from 1,254 subjects provided by 6 global collaborators. Sample metadata almost always included a de-identified subject ID, COVID-19 status, age in years and sex. Where available, HLA class I and class II types were taken from metadata supplied by the sample provider and were not determined by assay-based typing.

Summary of the overall study and its limitations: The amount of clinical and demographic metadata varied by source and participant and was provided uncurated.

From cysteine to phenylalanine, the CDR3 is 13 amino acids long. Only the CDR3 part of the read is kept: 39 bases, read in frame from the first base. CDR1 is given as SQVTM and CDR2 as ANQGSEA, both from the germline V gene. Deletion took 4 bases off V and 1 base off J, with a span of 10 bases between the germline ends. TCRbeta CDR3 regions were amplified from genomic DNA using the immunoSEQ Assay, a bias-controlled multiplex PCR. Concerning the study's data processing: The number of nucleated cells in each sample was estimated by amplification of reference gene primers within the assay. To quantify the absolute abundance of each unique TCRbeta CDR3 rearrangement, sequence reads were collapsed and filtered. For each sample, productive Simpson clonality was calculated as the square root of Simpson's diversity index over productive rearrangements. What TCRdb holds here is the immuneACCESS table cut down to in-frame rearrangements. Part of the clones is not present; checked against another copy, under half of the missing clones reflect an unresolved V gene, and the others are unexplained. Clone size and the V and J calls come from that table; the DNA yielded D and trimming. This sample holds around 300,000 clones; around four fifths were observed only once. The ten largest clones capture around 4% of the sample.

Regarding this clone: Its antigen has not been determined. Base qualities are not recorded, but no much larger clone differs from it by a single base.

Collaborating institutions collected whole blood in K2EDTA tubes following their own protocols. For TCRbeta analysis, collaborator samples were shipped as frozen whole blood, as isolated PBMCs, or as DNA extracted from either sample type. Sequencing used peripheral blood. The receptor chain draws on TRBV29-1 and TRBJ1-1, with a weak D call of TRBD1 (5 bases match). This clonotype was sampled from a woman aged 45-59 years with active or convalescent COVID-19. The CDR3 region: CSVAQEANTEAFF. The bases are TGCAGCGTTGCACAGGAAGCGAACACTGAAGCTTTCTTT.